This T cell receptor beta chain originates from a study of Ad26.COV2.S vaccination and SARS-CoV-2 variants. Study-level background: Within the COV1001 Ad26.COV2.S trial arm, the donor was enrolled. Findings and caveats of the study: Breadth and depth estimates from TCRs may understate total T cell responses. Individuals receiving vaccine had higher spike-specific TCR breadth than placebo recipients did.

Remarks on this clone: The antigen is unknown.

Profiling relied on immunoSEQ multiplex PCR, and the TCRdb table lists in-frame clones only, not all of them. The sample holds about 350,000 clones, 75% to 90% seen once. The treatment denotes: some 20 received Ad26.COV2.S at low or high dose, single or two shots; a few received placebo; per-sample allocation not given. Sampling happened 63 days after the first vaccine or placebo injection. Immunization relied on an Ad26 vector, which expressed Wuhan-strain SARS-CoV-2 spike. The length of the CDR3 is 15 residues. Germline V lookup: CDR1 SGHRS, CDR2 YFSETQ. V lost 5 bases and J lost 7; bases outside the gene matches: 5.

This chain links TRBV5-1 with TRBJ2-1; 14 bases are a match to TRBD2. The receptor was derived from a person aged 18-65 years who received the Ad26.COV2.S COVID-19 vaccine or a placebo. The sample in question was peripheral blood, obtained in a trial of Ad26.COV2.S vaccine versus placebo. The CDR3 here is CASRRRTSGGNEQFF. CDR3 sequence (DNA): TGCGCCAGCAGGAGAAGGACTAGCGGGGGGAATGAGCAGTTCTTC. The variable domain in full, completed from reference TRBV5-1 and TRBJ2-1, reads KAGVTQTPRYLIKTRGQQVTLSCSPISGHRSVSWYQQTPGQGLQFLFEYFSETQRNKGNFPGRFSGRQFSNSRSEMNVSTLELGDSALYLCASRRRTSGGNEQFFGPGTRLTVL.